This entry concerns a single TCR beta chain. Its antigen is currently not known. Qualities for individual bases were not recorded, and no much larger clone is one base off. The donors were healthy, HIV-negative adults who had no recently reported acute infections or vaccinations. Every donor was a Caucasian adult living in Nashville, Tennessee, USA. CD4+ T cells were enriched by magnetic negative selection; naive cells were then positively selected on CD45RA, and the negative fraction formed the memory subset. After blood collection by leukapheresis, PBMCs were isolated using Ficoll-Histopaque density gradient centrifugation and then cryopreserved in the vapor phase of liquid nitrogen. Purity and quantity of every magnetically sorted T cell population were checked by analytical flow cytometry. From each sorted fraction, genomic DNA was isolated and quantified by UV absorbance on a Nanodrop 2000c.

Using the deep immunoSEQ assay, TCR CDR3 regions were amplified from genomic DNA by multiplex PCR. For each cell subset, the extracted genomic DNA was distributed evenly across all wells of several immunoSEQ 96-well plates, and each plate served as one replicate. Each replicate PCR for sorted subsets received roughly 0.2 ug genomic DNA, equal to tens of thousands of T cell genomes. Purified libraries were quantified with a Qubit 3.0 fluorometer, sized on a Bioanalyzer 2100, and re-quantified with the KAPA Library Quantification kit. Every immunoSEQ 96-well plate was sequenced on a dedicated single-read 150-cycle Illumina NextSeq 550 flow cell. On the authors' methods: The immunoSEQ output contained only junctional sequences without quality scores, so filtering could not match that applied to full-length reads. Sequences were annotated with PyIR, a Python wrapper for IgBLAST v1.9, using IMGT germline references to assign V/J genes and CDR3. Any read was removed if the V/J assignment was weak (E-value above 1e-6), the CDR3 was missing, or the read contained stop codons, out-of-frame junctions, or ambiguous translated residues. A V3J clonotype was defined by an identical inferred V gene, J gene, and CDR3 amino acid sequence. Percentage overlap between repertoires was calculated by dividing the number of shared unique clonotypes by the size of the smaller repertoire. Richness of each repertoire was evaluated using RTK rarefaction, the Chao1 estimator, and Recon v2.1 estimates of unobserved clonotypes. OLGA was used to compute generation probabilities for all TCRbeta clonotypes that the gDNA method yielded from several donors. This immuneACCESS table, as held by TCRdb, lists in-frame sequences with V and J called but not all clones. Of the missing ones, under half trace to an unresolved V gene in checked studies; the others have no known cause. That table gives V, J and clone size, and the DNA gave D and trimming. The table for this sample lists over a million clones; roughly 96% of them were counted only once. About 1% of the sample rests with the top ten.

The sample belongs to a study of shared clonotypes between healthy human individuals (dated by TCRdb to the early 2020s). For context, the study as a whole: The cohort comprised a couple of women and a few men aged 18 to 49 years. For each donor, CD4 naive and CD4 memory were each run on three plates, CD8 naive on two plates, and CD8 memory on one plate. To estimate repertoire size and how much clonotypes are shared between individuals, the study performed deep sequencing of blood TCR repertoires from a few healthy adults. To increase sequencing depth and limit assay-specific biases, different laboratories used diverse techniques to prepare libraries and sequence TCR repertoires. Leukapheresis yielded between about 0.94 and 8.9 billion PBMCs per donor.

Study-level results and caveats: Estimated clonotype richness was generally larger for naive than for memory subsets. Based on pairwise subsampling, the degree of clonotype sharing among donors was expected to be affected by sequencing depth. Sampling was restricted to blood, and TCR repertoires in tissues likely differ from the TCR repertoires found in blood. Sharing across a few donors was observed for approximately 4.6% of naive CD4, over 3% of naive CD8, over 2% of memory CD4, and approximately 0.41% of memory CD8 clonotypes. The genetic and exposure-history diversity represented was limited by the small number of donors. Higher generation probabilities were observed for clonotypes shared by all four sorted-subset donors than for non-shared clonotypes. Incomplete sequencing was indicated by rarefaction of sorted-subset datasets, despite the large sequencing depth.

The material sequenced was naive CD4+ T cells sorted from blood. What this sample's cell subset or site label stands for: CD45RA+ positively selected. The sequence was collected from a man aged 25-45 years in good health.

CDR3 reads: CASSLLALGASYEQYF. The bases read TGTGCCAGCAGTTTACTGGCCTTGGGGGCTTCCTACGAGCAGTACTTC. Recombination connected TRBV27 to TRBJ2-7; the D segment could be TRBD1, given 6 matching bases. The germline V gene encodes CDR1 MNHEY and CDR2 SMNVEV (reference sequence). From the cysteine up to the phenylalanine, the CDR3 has a length of 16 residues. Only CDR3 DNA remains: 48 bases, in frame from the first base. Trimming costs V 2 bases and J 1 base, and their ends lie 15 bases apart.